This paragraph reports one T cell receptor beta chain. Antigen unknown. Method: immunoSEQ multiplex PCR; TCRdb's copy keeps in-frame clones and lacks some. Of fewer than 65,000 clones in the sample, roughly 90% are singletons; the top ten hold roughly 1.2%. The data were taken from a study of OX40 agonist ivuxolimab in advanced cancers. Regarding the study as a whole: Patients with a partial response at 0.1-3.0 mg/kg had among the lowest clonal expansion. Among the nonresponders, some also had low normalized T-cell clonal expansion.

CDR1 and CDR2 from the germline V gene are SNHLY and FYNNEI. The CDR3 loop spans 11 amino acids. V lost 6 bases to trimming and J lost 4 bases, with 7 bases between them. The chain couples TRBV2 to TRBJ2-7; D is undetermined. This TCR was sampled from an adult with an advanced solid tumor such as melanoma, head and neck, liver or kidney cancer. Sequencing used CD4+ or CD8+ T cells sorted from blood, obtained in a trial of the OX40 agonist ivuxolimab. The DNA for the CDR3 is TGTGCCAGCAGCAACTGGTACGAGCAGTACTTC. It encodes CASSNWYEQYF.